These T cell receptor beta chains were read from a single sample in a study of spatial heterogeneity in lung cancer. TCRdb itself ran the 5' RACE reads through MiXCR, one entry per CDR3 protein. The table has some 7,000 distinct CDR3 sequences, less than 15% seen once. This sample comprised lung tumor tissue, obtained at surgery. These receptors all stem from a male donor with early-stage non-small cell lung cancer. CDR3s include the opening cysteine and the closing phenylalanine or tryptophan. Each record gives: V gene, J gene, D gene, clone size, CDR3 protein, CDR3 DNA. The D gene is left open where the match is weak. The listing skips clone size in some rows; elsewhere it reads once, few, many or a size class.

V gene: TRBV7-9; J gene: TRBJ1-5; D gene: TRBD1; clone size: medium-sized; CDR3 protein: CASSSTGAFNQPQHF; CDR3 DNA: TGTGCCAGCAGCTCAACAGGGGCCTTTAATCAGCCCCAGCATTTT
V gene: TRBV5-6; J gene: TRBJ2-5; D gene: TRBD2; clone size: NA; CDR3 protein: CASSLPPAGGRETQYF; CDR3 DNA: TGTGCCAGCAGCCTCCCCCCAGCGGGGGGGCGGGAGACCCAGTACTTC
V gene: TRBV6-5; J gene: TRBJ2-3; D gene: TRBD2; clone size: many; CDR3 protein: CASRPSGRVTDTQYF; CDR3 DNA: TGTGCCAGCAGGCCTAGCGGGAGGGTTACAGATACGCAGTATTTT
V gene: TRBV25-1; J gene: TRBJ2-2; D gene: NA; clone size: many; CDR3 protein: CASSSLEVGELFF; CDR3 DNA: TGTGCCAGCAGTTCCCTAGAGGTCGGGGAGCTGTTTTTT
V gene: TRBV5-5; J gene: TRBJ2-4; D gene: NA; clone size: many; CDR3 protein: CASSLSSIQYF; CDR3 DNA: TGTGCCAGCAGCTTGAGTAGCATTCAGTACTTC
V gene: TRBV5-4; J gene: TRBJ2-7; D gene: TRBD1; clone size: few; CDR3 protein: CASSWPDRGRYEQYF; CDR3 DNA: TGTGCCAGCAGCTGGCCGGACAGGGGGCGTTACGAGCAGTACTTC
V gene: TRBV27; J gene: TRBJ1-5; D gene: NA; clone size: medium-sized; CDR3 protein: CASSLWGGSGNQPQHF; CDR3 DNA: TGTGCCAGCAGTTTATGGGGGGGGTCGGGCAATCAGCCCCAGCATTTT
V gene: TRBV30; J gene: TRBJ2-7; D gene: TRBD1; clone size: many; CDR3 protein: CAWSTGQGKTGAGEQYF; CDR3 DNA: TGTGCCTGGAGTACCGGACAGGGAAAAACAGGTGCAGGAGAGCAGTACTTC
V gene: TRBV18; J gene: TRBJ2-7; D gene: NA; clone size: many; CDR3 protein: CASSLTVGDEQYF; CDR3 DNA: TGTGCCAGCTCGTTAACGGTTGGGGACGAGCAGTACTTC
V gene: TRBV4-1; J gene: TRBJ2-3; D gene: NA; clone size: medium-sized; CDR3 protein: CASSLRTDSTDTQYF; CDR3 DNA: TGCGCCAGCAGCCTTCGTACCGATAGCACAGATACGCAGTATTTT
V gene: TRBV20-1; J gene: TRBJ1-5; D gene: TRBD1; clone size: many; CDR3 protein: CSAPHGQGSNQPQHF; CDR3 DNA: TGCAGTGCTCCACACGGACAGGGAAGCAATCAGCCCCAGCATTTT
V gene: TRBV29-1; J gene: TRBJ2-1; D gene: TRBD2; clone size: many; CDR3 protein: CSVRLLAGEDYNEQFF; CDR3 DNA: TGCAGCGTTCGCTTACTAGCGGGAGAAGACTACAATGAGCAGTTCTTC
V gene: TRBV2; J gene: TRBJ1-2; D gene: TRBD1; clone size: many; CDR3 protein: CAIGTVSNYGYTF; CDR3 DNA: TGTGCCATCGGGACAGTTTCTAACTATGGCTACACCTTC
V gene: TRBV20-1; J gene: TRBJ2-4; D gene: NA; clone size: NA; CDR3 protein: CSAPSGVNIQYF; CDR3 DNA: TGCAGTGCCCCGTCAGGGGTAAACATTCAGTACTTC
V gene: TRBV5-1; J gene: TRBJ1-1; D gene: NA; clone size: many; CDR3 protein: CASSLDSASNTEAFF; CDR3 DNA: TGCGCCAGCAGCTTGGACAGTGCCTCGAACACTGAAGCTTTCTTT
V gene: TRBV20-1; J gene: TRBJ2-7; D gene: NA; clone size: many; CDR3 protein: CSATLLTYEQYF; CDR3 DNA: TGCAGCGCGACACTCCTTACCTACGAGCAGTACTTC
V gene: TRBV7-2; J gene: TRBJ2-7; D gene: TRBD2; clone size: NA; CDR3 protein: CASSRTAGAGEQYF; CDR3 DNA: TGTGCCAGCAGCCGCACAGCGGGGGCTGGGGAGCAGTACTTC
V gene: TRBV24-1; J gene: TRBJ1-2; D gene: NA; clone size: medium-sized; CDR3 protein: CATSDQRQRVKYGYTF; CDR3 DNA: TGTGCCACCAGTGATCAAAGGCAGAGGGTCAAATATGGCTACACCTTC
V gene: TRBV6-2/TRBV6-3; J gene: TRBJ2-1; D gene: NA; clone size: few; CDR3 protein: CASSYVHSSYNEQFF; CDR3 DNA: TGTGCCAGCAGTTACGTCCATAGCTCCTACAATGAGCAGTTCTTC
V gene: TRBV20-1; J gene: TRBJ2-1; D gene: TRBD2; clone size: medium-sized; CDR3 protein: CSTPPAPPKPGTRGGMMGEQFF; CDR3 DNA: TGCAGTACTCCCCCGGCCCCCCCCAAGCCCGGGACTAGAGGGGGGATGATGGGTGAGCAGTTCTTC
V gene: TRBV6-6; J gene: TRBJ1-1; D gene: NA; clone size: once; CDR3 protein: CASSSRDTEAFF; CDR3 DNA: TGTGCCAGCAGTTCCCGGGACACTGAAGCTTTCTTT
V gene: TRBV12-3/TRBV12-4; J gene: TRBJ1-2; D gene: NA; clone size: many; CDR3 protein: CASSLDTNYGYTF; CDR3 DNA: TGTGCCAGCAGTTTGGACACTAACTATGGCTACACCTTC
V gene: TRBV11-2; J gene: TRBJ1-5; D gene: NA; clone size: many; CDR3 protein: CASSLDRTDNQPQHF; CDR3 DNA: TGTGCCAGCAGCTTAGATAGGACAGATAATCAGCCCCAGCATTTT
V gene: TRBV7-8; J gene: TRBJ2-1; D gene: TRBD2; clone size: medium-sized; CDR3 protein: CASSLELAGSLSYNEQFF; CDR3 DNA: TGTGCCAGCAGCTTAGAACTAGCGGGTTCTCTCTCCTACAATGAGCAGTTCTTC
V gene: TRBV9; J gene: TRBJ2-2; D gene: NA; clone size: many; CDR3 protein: CASSVGVGQGPSGELFF; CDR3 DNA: TGTGCCAGCAGCGTAGGAGTGGGACAAGGCCCATCCGGGGAGCTGTTTTTT
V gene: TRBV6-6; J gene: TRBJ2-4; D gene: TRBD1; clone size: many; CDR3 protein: CASSYGQGVNIQYF; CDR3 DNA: TGTGCCAGCAGTTACGGACAGGGAGTGAACATTCAGTACTTC
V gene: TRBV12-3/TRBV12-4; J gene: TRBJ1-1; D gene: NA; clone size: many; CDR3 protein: CASSLFGNAFF; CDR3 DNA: TGTGCCAGCAGTTTATTCGGGAACGCTTTCTTT
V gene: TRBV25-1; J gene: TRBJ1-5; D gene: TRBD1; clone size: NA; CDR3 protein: CASSGTGVYSNQPQHF; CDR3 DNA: TGTGCCAGCAGTGGGACAGGGGTCTATAGCAATCAGCCCCAGCATTTT
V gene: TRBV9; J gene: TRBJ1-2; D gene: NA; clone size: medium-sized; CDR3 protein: CASSVVRTAGYTF; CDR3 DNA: TGTGCCAGCAGCGTAGTGCGGACGGCCGGCTACACCTTC